This entry is about one T cell receptor (beta chain). The antigen is not known. Different DNA sequences within this sample yield the same CDR3. The sample belongs to a study of shared clonotypes between healthy human individuals. Study details: Plates per donor: three CD4 naive, three CD4 memory, two CD8 naive, one CD8 memory. Study-level results: Memory subsets generally showed lower estimated richness than naive subsets. Sequencing depth was expected to affect clonotype sharing among donors.

V lost 3 bases and J 5 bases, leaving 10 bases between the germline ends. The CDR3 is 13 residues long. CDR1 is KGHSH and CDR2 is LQKENI in the germline V gene. Assay execution took place at the deep level. Profiling relied on immunoSEQ multiplex PCR, and the TCRdb table lists in-frame clones only, not all of them. The sample shows approximately 1,000,000 clones, roughly 77% of them seen only once. The TCR was taken from a man aged 18 to 30 in good health. Some clones in this sample may be carry-over from other donors' samples. This chain uses TRBV18 with TRBJ2-5; D not resolved. What was sequenced was memory CD4+ T cells from PBMCs. As to subset: CD45RA-negative fraction. The CDR3 DNA follows: TGTGCCAGCTCACCTACCTTGGCGGAGACCCAGTACTTC. Translating gives CASSPTLAETQYF. Complete variable domain (other parts from reference TRBV18 and TRBJ2-5): NAGVMQNPRHLVRRRGQEARLRCSPMKGHSHVYWYRQLPEEGLKFMVYLQKENIIDESGMPKERFSAEFPKEGPSILRIQQVVRGDSAAYFCASSPTLAETQYFGPGTRLLVL.